This T cell receptor beta chain was profiled in a study of shared clonotypes between healthy human individuals. Study-wide context: Per-donor plates numbered three CD4 naive, three CD4 memory, two CD8 naive and one CD8 memory.

The naive CD8 population came from CD45RO-negative cells selected for CCR7, without terminally differentiated effector memory CD45RA+ cells. Sorted-subset replicate PCRs used about 190 ng of genomic DNA. This amount corresponded to about 30,000 T cell genomes. This table comes from immunoSEQ multiplex PCR, and its TCRdb copy is limited to in-frame clones, with some not included. The sample carries approximately 740,000 clones, more than 85% recorded once. The specimen was naive CD8+ T cells sorted from blood. This TCR derives from a man between 25 and 39 years old in good health.

DNA for the CDR3: TGTGCCAGCAGCTTAGATTCCACCCGGGGGCATCAAGAGACCCAGTACTTC. Amino acid sequence: CASSLDSTRGHQETQYF. This chain uses TRBV11-2 with TRBJ2-5, with D perhaps assigned TRBD1 or TRBD2 (6 bases each). The CDR3 totals 17 residues. The V end lost 0 bases, the J end lost 2 bases, and 16 bases lay between the germline ends. The germline CDR1 and CDR2 sequences are SGHAT and FQNNGV.